The 21 T cell receptor beta chains presented below share a single source sample, sequenced in a study of Ad26.COV2.S vaccination and SARS-CoV-2 variants. Sequencing used immunoSEQ multiplex PCR; TCRdb keeps in-frame clones, though not all of them. The repertoire holds around 380,000 clones, with about 88% as singletons. As to treatment: 15 to 20 received Ad26.COV2.S at low or high dose, single or two shots; several received placebo; per-sample allocation not given. Following the first vaccine or placebo injection, samples were taken on day 63. The source material was peripheral blood, sampled in a trial of Ad26.COV2.S vaccine versus placebo. These receptors were collected from a person between 18 and 65 years old who received the Ad26.COV2.S COVID-19 vaccine or a placebo.

V gene TRBV24-1 combines with J gene TRBJ2-1; D is unclear. Germline CDR1 reads KGHDR; CDR2 reads SFDVKD. V shed 5 bases and J shed 3 bases, with 13 bases lying between them. The CDR3 is 15 amino acids. The DNA of the CDR3 is TGTGCCACCAGTGGAGACCTAGGGCTCTACAATGAGCAGTTCTTC. Protein sequence: CATSGDLGLYNEQFF.

The chain combines TRBV6-2 or TRBV6-3 with TRBJ2-1; TRBD2 agrees at 8 bases. The CDR3 has 16 residues. From germline, CDR1 is MNHEY and CDR2 SVGEGT. The ends lost 2 bases at V and 10 bases at J; junction bases unmatched: 13. CDR3 loop: CASSYVSGEYNDEQFF. The CDR3 nucleotides are TGTGCCAGCAGTTACGTTAGCGGGGAATACAATGACGAGCAGTTCTTC.

This chain joins TRBV19 and TRBJ2-3; D may correspond to TRBD1 or TRBD2 (5 bases each). V gave up 3 bases and J gave up 4 bases, with 8 bases separating them. Germline CDR1 reads LNHDA; CDR2 reads SQIVND (reference sequence). The CDR3 totals 13 residues. CDR3 in amino acids: CASSMGESDTQYF. CDR3 DNA: TGTGCCAGTAGTATGGGGGAGTCAGATACGCAGTATTTT.

The count of this clone is one. J is TRBJ2-7 and V is TRBV5-1, with TRBD1 identical over 8 bases. The ends lost 0 bases at V and 3 bases at J; junction bases unmatched: 8. The germline gives CDR1 SGHRS, CDR2 YFSETQ. This CDR3 contains 16 residues. The CDR3 coding sequence is TGCGCCAGCAGCTTGGCCGGAACAGGGGGGAACTACGAGCAGTACTTC. Protein sequence: CASSLAGTGGNYEQYF.

The chain joins TRBV5-1 to TRBJ2-1, with D tentatively TRBD2 (6 bases). Deletions cut 2 bases from V and 6 bases from J, with 9 bases between. Germline loops: CDR1 SGHRS, CDR2 YFSETQ. This CDR3 has 13 residues. The CDR3: CASSLRLVNEQFF. The CDR3 DNA reads TGCGCCAGCAGCTTACGACTAGTCAATGAGCAGTTCTTC.

The chain links TRBV7-6 to TRBJ1-1, with D possibly TRBD1 on 5 matching bases. Germline V gene sequence: CDR1 SGHVS, CDR2 FNYEAQ. Between the trimmed V and J ends, which lost 7 bases and 1 base, there was a span of 10 bases. The CDR3 totals 13 residues. CDR3 protein: CASTAGPNTEAFF. As DNA, the CDR3 is TGTGCCAGCACGGCGGGGCCGAACACTGAAGCTTTCTTT.

The chain employs TRBV6-6 and TRBJ1-1; D gene uncertain. The germline V gene has CDR1 MNHNY and CDR2 SVGAGI (reference sequence). V lost 2 bases to trimming and J lost 2 bases, with 6 bases between them. The CDR3 sequence is 13 residues long. The CDR3 DNA reads TGTGCCAGCAGTTACCCCGTTAACACTGAAGCTTTCTTT. Amino acids: CASSYPVNTEAFF.

A few counts support this clone. The chain uses TRBV5-6 and TRBJ1-6; D may be TRBD1 (5 bases). The germline V gene encodes CDR1 SGHDT and CDR2 YYEEEE. This CDR3 has 14 residues. V dropped 5 bases and J dropped 9 bases, with 15 bases sitting between them. CDR3 DNA sequence: TGTGCCAGCAGTTTCGGGACCCTCTCTTCACCCCTCCACTTT. Translated, it gives CASSFGTLSSPLHF.

The chain couples TRBV5-6 to TRBJ1-2; a weak D match, TRBD1 (6 bases). Trimming removed 0 bases at V and 8 bases at J, with 11 bases between. Germline V gives CDR1 SGHDT, CDR2 YYEEEE. The CDR3 length is 13 residues. This chain's CDR3 is CASSLGGRGGYTF. CDR3 bases: TGTGCCAGCAGCTTGGGGGGCAGGGGCGGCTACACCTTC.

J is TRBJ2-2 and V is TRBV19, with D perhaps matching TRBD1 (6 bases). Germline V gene lookup returns CDR1 LNHDA and CDR2 SQIVND (reference sequence). The CDR3 totals 14 residues. V lost 6 bases, J lost 1 base, and 9 bases lay in between. This CDR3 is CASSIQGNTGELFF. The CDR3 DNA sequence: TGTGCCAGTAGCATACAGGGGAACACCGGGGAGCTGTTTTTT.

The V call is TRBV20-1, the J call TRBJ1-1; 8 positions match TRBD1. Trimming took 6 bases from V and 4 from J; bases not matched to a gene: 1. CDR1 is DFQATT and CDR2 is SNEGSKA in the germline V gene (reference sequence). The CDR3 runs 11 residues. The CDR3 spells CSADRATEAFF. CDR3 nucleotide sequence: TGCAGTGCGGACAGGGCCACTGAAGCTTTCTTT.

The chain has TRBV3-1 (or the pseudogene TRBV3-2) and TRBJ2-1, with D possibly TRBD1 on 5 matching bases. The CDR3 contains 15 residues. CDR1 is LGHDT and CDR2 is YNNKEL in the germline V gene (reference sequence). The V end lost 1 base, the J end lost 6 bases, and 13 bases lay between the germline ends. CDR3 protein: CASSQGTITGNEQFF. In nucleotides, the CDR3 is TGTGCCAGCAGCCAAGGGACAATCACGGGCAATGAGCAGTTCTTC.

This chain connects TRBV4-3 to TRBJ1-2; TRBD1 might be the D (6 bases). The CDR3 length is 15 residues. V dropped 1 base and J dropped 4 bases, with 13 bases sitting between them. CDR1 and CDR2 from the germline V gene are LGHNA and YSLEER. The CDR3 DNA is TGCGCCAGCAGCCAAGCCCTTGGGGGCTCCTATGGCTACACCTTC. Translating gives CASSQALGGSYGYTF.

V is TRBV7-9 and J is TRBJ2-5; D remains unclear. CDR1 and CDR2 (germline): SEHNR, FQNEAQ (reference sequence). The CDR3 is 11 residues long. Trimming left V 5 bases short and J 7 bases short, with 8 bases between. This CDR3 reads CASSPDLTQYF. CDR3 nucleotide sequence: TGTGCCAGCAGCCCGGATCTGACCCAGTACTTC.

The chain uses TRBV9 and TRBJ1-4; 7 nucleotides match TRBD1. The CDR3 spans 15 residues. The V gene end was trimmed by 0 bases and the J gene end by 3 bases; junction bases not matched to a gene: 2. Germline CDR1 reads SGDLS; CDR2 reads YYNGEE. The CDR3 loop is CASSVGGTANEKLFF. The CDR3 nucleotides read TGTGCCAGCAGCGTAGGAGGGACAGCTAATGAAAAACTGTTTTTT.

Only one count was recorded for this clone. The J gene is TRBJ1-2, the V gene TRBV2, with TRBD1 matching 9 bases. CDR1 and CDR2 from the germline V gene are SNHLY and FYNNEI. CDR3 length: 16 amino acids. V shed 5 bases, J shed 1 base, and the junction held 8 bases outside the gene matches. The CDR3 spells CASSTGGSLYNYGYTF. For the CDR3, the DNA is TGTGCCAGCAGTACAGGGGGCAGCCTTTATAACTATGGCTACACCTTC.

The rearrangement joins TRBV7-6 to TRBJ2-3; D not certain. This CDR3 is built from 16 residues. V lost 0 bases to trimming and J lost 3 bases, with 13 bases between them. The germline V gene has CDR1 SGHVS and CDR2 FNYEAQ. The chain's CDR3 is CASSLAVSVRTDTQYF. In nucleotides, the CDR3 is TGTGCCAGCAGCTTAGCGGTGTCAGTTAGAACAGATACGCAGTATTTT.

V is TRBV6-6 and J is TRBJ2-3; weak D call: TRBD2 (7 bases). The CDR3 sequence is 14 residues long. The V gene's germline CDR1 is MNHNY and CDR2 SVGAGI (reference sequence). Between the trimmed V and J ends, which lost 0 bases and 9 bases, there was a span of 13 bases. CDR3 loop: CASSYSSGGRTQYF. Here the CDR3 DNA reads TGTGCCAGCAGTTACTCGTCGGGGGGCCGAACGCAGTATTTT.

This rearrangement joins TRBV6-1 to TRBJ1-3; no clear D gene. Germline-derived CDR1 and CDR2 are MNHNS and SASEGT. Deletions cut 1 base from V and 3 bases from J, with 10 bases between. The CDR3 consists of 15 residues. CDR3 amino acids: CASSEGWVGGNTIYF. DNA of the CDR3: TGTGCCAGCAGTGAAGGATGGGTGGGTGGAAACACCATATATTTT.

This chain joins TRBV6-5 and TRBJ2-3, with TRBD2 as a possible D gene (5 bases). Between the trimmed V and J ends, which lost 8 bases and 4 bases, there was a span of 7 bases. In germline, CDR1 is MNHEY, CDR2 SVGAGI. CDR3 length: 11 amino acids. For the CDR3, the DNA is TGTGCCAGCTGGACTCCAGATACGCAGTATTTT. Protein product: CASWTPDTQYF.

The V and J genes are TRBV4-1 and TRBJ2-2; D is unclear. The CDR3 is 14 residues long. V shed 3 bases and J shed 6 bases, with 11 bases lying between them. In germline, CDR1 is MGHRA, CDR2 YSYEKL. As DNA, the CDR3 is TGCGCCAGCAGCCAGATAGGTGGCTCCGGGGAGCTGTTTTTT. This codes for CASSQIGGSGELFF.